The entry below describes one T cell receptor beta chain. This specimen belongs to a study of blood T cell repertoires in COVID-19. Sequencing used immunoSEQ multiplex PCR; TCRdb keeps in-frame clones, though not all of them. Among around 130,000 clones, 82% were seen once, and the ten largest hold about 4.2%. Germline CDR1 is SGHNT and CDR2 is YENEEA. This CDR3 is 15 amino acids long. The V gene end was trimmed by 7 bases and the J gene end by 7 bases; junction bases not matched to a gene: 12. Sequenced material: peripheral blood. The chain has TRBV11-3 and TRBJ2-1; 8 bases align to TRBD1. This receptor was identified in a woman between 65 and 79 years old with acute or convalescent COVID-19. The CDR3 coding sequence is TGTGCCAGCACCCCCCCCCAGGGGGCGTTAAATGAGCAGTTCTTC. Translation: CASTPPQGALNEQFF.